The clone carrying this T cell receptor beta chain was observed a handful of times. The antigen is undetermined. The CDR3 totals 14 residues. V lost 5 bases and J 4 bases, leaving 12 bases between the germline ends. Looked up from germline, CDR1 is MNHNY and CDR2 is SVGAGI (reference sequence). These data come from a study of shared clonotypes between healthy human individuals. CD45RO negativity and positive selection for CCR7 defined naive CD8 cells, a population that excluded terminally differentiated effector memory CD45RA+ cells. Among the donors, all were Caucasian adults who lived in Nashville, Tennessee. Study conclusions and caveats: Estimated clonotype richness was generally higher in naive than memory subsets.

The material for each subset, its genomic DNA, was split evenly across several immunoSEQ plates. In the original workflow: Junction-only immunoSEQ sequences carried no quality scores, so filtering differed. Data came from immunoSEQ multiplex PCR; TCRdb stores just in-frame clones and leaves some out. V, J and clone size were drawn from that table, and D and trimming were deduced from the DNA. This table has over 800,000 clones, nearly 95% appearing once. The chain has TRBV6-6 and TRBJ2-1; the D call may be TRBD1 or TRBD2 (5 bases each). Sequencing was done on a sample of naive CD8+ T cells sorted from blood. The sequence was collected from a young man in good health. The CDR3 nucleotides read TGTGCCAGCAGTCACGGGACCCTGTACAATGAGCAGTTCTTC. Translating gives CASSHGTLYNEQFF.